This T cell receptor beta chain emerged from a study of PD-1 blockade in classical Hodgkin lymphoma (dated by TCRdb to about 2020). About the investigation overall: Nivolumab dosing was 3 mg/kg intravenously every 2 weeks, continuing until either disease progression or unacceptable toxicity. The study used CyTOF and TCR beta sequencing to define a peripheral blood immune signature of response to PD-1 blockade in classical Hodgkin lymphoma.

Relative to germline, V is 0 bases shorter and J is 8 bases shorter, with 13 bases between their ends. The CDR3 starts with the cysteine, ends with the phenylalanine, and has 15 residues. The retained sequence is limited to the CDR3, 45 bases, with the frame set at the first base. According to the germline V gene, CDR1 reads SGHAT and CDR2 reads FQNNGV. The Qiagen DNeasy kit was used to extract genomic DNA both from unsorted PBMCs and from the negatively selected CD4+ and CD8+ fractions. TCR beta CDR3 regions were subjected to amplification by immunoSEQ multiplex PCR with primers that anneal to V and J segments. Amplification bias was minimized using a synthetic immune receptor repertoire, and residual bias was removed computationally after sequencing. From the authors' description of their analysis: Repertoire diversity was quantified as the Shannon entropy index using custom Python scripts. The unsorted, CD4+ and CD8+ repertoires were each analyzed separately, with the exception of combined analyses, where CD4+ and CD8+ sequences were merged in silico. A clone counted as expanded when the clone's frequency after treatment rose at least 2-fold relative to C1D1, and clones undetected at baseline were given a pseudocount of 0.5. Singleton clones were defined as clones with 0 or 1 copy at C1D1, and non-singleton clones were defined as clones with 2 or more copies. Clones expanded in unsorted samples were assigned a CD4+, CD8+ or unknown annotation through matching of protein sequences in sorted samples from the same patient. Wilcoxon tests on paired samples were used to test changes in diversity from C1D1 to C4D1. The table was pulled from immuneACCESS by TCRdb, which kept in-frame rearrangements only. Such tables lose some clones; where checked, under half of the loss comes from unresolved V genes, and the rest has no known cause. The V and J calls and clone size come from that table; D and trimming were worked out from the DNA. For this sample the table gives some 45,000 clones, of which roughly 78% were detected only once. Jointly, the top ten make up around 37% of the sample.

What this sample's time point label stands for: cycle 4 day 1 (C4D1), after more than 5 weeks of nivolumab. Relapse after autologous stem cell transplantation had occurred in all trial patients, and cohorts A, B and C were distinguished by prior brentuximab vedotin exposure. The trial cohort included 45 to 65 patients with relapsed/refractory classical Hodgkin lymphoma, and each patient had a best overall response of complete response, partial response or progressive disease. Single-agent nivolumab was administered to trial patients in the multi-cohort phase II CheckMate 205 trial. Best overall response was determined by an independent review committee according to the 2007 International Working Group response criteria. Trial PBMCs were collected immediately before nivolumab initiation (C1D1) and during therapy at cycle 2 day 1 and cycle 4 day 1. Peripheral blood was collected in 8 mL Vacutainer Cell Preparation Tubes, from which PBMCs were isolated by centrifugation and then cryopreserved.

Paper-wide results and their limitations: Lower diversity was observed in patients in whom nivolumab was started less than 1 year after ASCT, and these patients were excluded from later analyses so that confounding by immune reconstitution would be avoided. The study was limited to a single clinical trial cohort, and causes of repertoire differences, possibly disease activity or prior therapy, remained undefined. A significant rise by C4D1 was seen in CD4+ but not CD8+ TCR diversity (p=0.0027 vs p=0.16), with the rise being most apparent in complete responders (p=0.02). Trial patients achieving complete response had baseline diversity similar to newly diagnosed patients, whereas partial responders and progressors had significantly lower diversity. Baseline TCR diversity was reported to be lower in newly diagnosed patients than in healthy donors, and even lower in relapsed/refractory patients.

This clone was detected a few times. No antigen is known for it. No quality values exist for individual bases; no much larger clone is one base distant. The specimen was peripheral blood mononuclear cells (PBMCs), collected before the fourth cycle of nivolumab. The rearrangement joined TRBV11-2 to TRBJ1-4; no D gene call is confident. The origin of this receptor is a human donor with classical Hodgkin lymphoma. In nucleotides, the sequence is TGTGCCAGCAGCTTAGAGTACAGCAGCCGGGAAAAACTGTTTTTT. Its amino acids are CASSLEYSSREKLFF.